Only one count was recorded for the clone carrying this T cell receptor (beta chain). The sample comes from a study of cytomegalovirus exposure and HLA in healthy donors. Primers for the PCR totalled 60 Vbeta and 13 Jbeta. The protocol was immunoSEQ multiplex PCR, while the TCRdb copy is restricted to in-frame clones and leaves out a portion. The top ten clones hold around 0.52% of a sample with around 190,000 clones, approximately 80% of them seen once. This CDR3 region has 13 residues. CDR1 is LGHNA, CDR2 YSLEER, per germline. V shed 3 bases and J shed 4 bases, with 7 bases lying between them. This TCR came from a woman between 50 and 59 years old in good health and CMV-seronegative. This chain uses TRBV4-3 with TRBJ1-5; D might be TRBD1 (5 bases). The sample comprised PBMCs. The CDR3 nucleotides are TGCGCCAGCAGCCAGGGGCTTAATCAGCCCCAGCATTTT. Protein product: CASSQGLNQPQHF.